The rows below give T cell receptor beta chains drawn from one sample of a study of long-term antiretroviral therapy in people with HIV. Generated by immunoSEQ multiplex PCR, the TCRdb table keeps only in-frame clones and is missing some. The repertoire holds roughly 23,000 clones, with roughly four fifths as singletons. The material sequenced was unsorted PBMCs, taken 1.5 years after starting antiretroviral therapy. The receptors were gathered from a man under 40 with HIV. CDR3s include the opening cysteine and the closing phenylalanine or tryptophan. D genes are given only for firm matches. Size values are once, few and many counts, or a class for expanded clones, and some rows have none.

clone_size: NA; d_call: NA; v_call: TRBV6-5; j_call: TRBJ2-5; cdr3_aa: CASSYSNRETQYF; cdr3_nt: TGTGCCAGCAGTTACTCGAACCGGGAGACCCAGTACTTC
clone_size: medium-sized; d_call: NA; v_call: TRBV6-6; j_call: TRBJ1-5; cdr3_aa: CASSSGSVQPQHF; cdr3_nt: TGTGCCAGCAGCTCAGGGAGTGTTCAGCCCCAGCATTTT
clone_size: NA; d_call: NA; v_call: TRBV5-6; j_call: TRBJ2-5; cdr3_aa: CASIVGTGRAVETQYF; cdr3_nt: TGTGCCAGCATTGTGGGGACGGGCAGGGCAGTGGAGACCCAGTACTTC
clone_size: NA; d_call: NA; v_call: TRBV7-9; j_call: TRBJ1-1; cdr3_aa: CASSQTLGGEAFF; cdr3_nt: TGTGCCAGCAGCCAGACGCTAGGAGGTGAAGCTTTCTTT
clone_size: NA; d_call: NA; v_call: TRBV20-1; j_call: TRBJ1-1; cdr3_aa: CSAFHREAFF; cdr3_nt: TGCAGTGCTTTCCATCGTGAAGCTTTCTTT
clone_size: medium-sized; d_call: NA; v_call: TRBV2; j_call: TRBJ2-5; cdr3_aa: CASIEDGDGQETQYF; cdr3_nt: TGTGCCAGCATCGAGGATGGGGACGGCCAAGAGACCCAGTACTTC
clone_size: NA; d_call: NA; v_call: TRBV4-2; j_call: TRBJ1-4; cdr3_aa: CASSQVKGLREKLFF; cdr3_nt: TGTGCCAGCAGCCAAGTTAAGGGGCTCCGCGAAAAACTGTTTTTT
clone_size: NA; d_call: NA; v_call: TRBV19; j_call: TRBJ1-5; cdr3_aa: CASSPSRDQPQHF; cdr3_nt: TGTGCCAGTAGTCCGAGTCGGGATCAGCCCCAGCATTTT
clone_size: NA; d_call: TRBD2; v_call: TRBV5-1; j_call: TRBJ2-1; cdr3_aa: CASSFTSGGANEQFF; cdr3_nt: TGCGCCAGCAGCTTTACTAGCGGGGGGGCCAATGAGCAGTTCTTC
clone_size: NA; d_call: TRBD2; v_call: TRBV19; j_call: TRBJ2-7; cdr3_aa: CASSPWASGSYEQYF; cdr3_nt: TGTGCCAGTAGTCCTTGGGCTAGCGGGAGCTACGAGCAGTACTTC
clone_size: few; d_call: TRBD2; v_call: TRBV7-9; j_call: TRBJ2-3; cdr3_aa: CASSRGLAEGADTQYF; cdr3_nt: TGTGCCAGCAGCCGGGGACTAGCGGAAGGGGCAGATACGCAGTATTTT
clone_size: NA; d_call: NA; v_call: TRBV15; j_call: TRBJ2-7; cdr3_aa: CATSRDPGSPYEQYF; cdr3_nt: TGTGCCACCAGCAGAGATCCAGGGTCCCCCTACGAGCAGTACTTC
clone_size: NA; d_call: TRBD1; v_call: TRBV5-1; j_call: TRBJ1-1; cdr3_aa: CASSEGTGGTEAFF; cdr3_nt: TGCGCCAGCAGCGAGGGGACAGGGGGCACTGAAGCTTTCTTT
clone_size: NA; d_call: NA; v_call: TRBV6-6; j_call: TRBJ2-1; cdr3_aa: CASSYRGSDYNEQFF; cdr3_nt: TGTGCCAGCAGTTACAGGGGGTCCGACTACAATGAGCAGTTCTTC
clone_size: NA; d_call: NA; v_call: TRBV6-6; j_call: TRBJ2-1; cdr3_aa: CASRPTGDGNNEQFF; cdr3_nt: TGTGCCAGCAGGCCGACGGGTGACGGTAACAATGAGCAGTTCTTC
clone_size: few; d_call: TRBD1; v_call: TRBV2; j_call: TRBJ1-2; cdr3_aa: CASSEAGTDYGYTF; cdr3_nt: TGTGCCAGCAGTGAAGCCGGGACAGACTATGGCTACACCTTC
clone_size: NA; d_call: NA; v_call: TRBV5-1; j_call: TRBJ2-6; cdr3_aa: CASSLANSGANVLTF; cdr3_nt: TGCGCCAGCAGCTTGGCCAACTCTGGGGCCAACGTCCTGACTTTC